Presented here are 25 T cell receptor beta chains from one specimen sequenced in a study of T cell responses to AZD1222 COVID-19 vaccine. The repertoire was sequenced with immunoSEQ multiplex PCR; TCRdb's copy has only in-frame clones and lacks some. Among 100,000 to 150,000 clones listed, roughly 87% were seen once. The sequencing here drew on peripheral blood, taken on day 0 of AZD1222 vaccination. The receptors were sampled from an adult in good health.

J is TRBJ2-1 and V is TRBV2; no firm D call. Germline V gene data show CDR1 as SNHLY and CDR2 as FYNNEI. The V gene lost 1 base and the J gene lost 8 bases, with 6 bases spanning the gap. The CDR3 is 12 residues long. The CDR3 is CASSEESYEQFF. The CDR3 DNA reads TGTGCCAGCAGTGAAGAGTCCTATGAGCAGTTCTTC.

The chain couples TRBV6-5 to TRBJ2-7, with a weak D call TRBD1 (7 bases). V lost 11 bases to trimming and J lost 7 bases, with 18 bases between them. Germline V lookup: CDR1 MNHEY, CDR2 SVGAGI. CDR3 size: 12 residues. CDR3 DNA: TGTGCCTCCAGGGGGGTCCTCCTGGAGCAGTACTTC. Translated, it gives CASRGVLLEQYF.

The rearrangement uses TRBV5-4 and TRBJ1-1; D may be TRBD1 (6 bases). Germline V gene sequence: CDR1 SGHNT, CDR2 YYREEE (reference sequence). The CDR3 covers 15 residues. Trimming left V 0 bases short and J 3 bases short, with 12 bases between. Written as DNA, the CDR3 is TGTGCCAGCAGCTTGGGGACAGCATGGGACACTGAAGCTTTCTTT. This sequence encodes CASSLGTAWDTEAFF. Using reference TRBV5-4 and TRBJ1-1 for the parts outside the CDR3, the full variable domain is ETGVTQSPTHLIKTRGQQVTLRCSSQSGHNTVSWYQQALGQGPQFIFQYYREEENGRGNFPPRFSGLQFPNYSSELNVNALELDDSALYLCASSLGTAWDTEAFFGQGTRLTVV.

The chain couples TRBV7-2 to TRBJ1-2; D is perhaps TRBD1 (5 bases). V lost 1 base and J 6 bases, leaving 15 bases between the germline ends. Germline assignment: CDR1 SGHTA and CDR2 FQGNSA. The CDR3 runs to 15 residues. CDR3 bases: TGTGCCAGCAGCTTAGTTGGGGGGACGGCAAATGGCTACACCTTC. As protein: CASSLVGGTANGYTF. Variable domain in full (rest from reference TRBV7-2 and TRBJ1-2): GAGVSQSPSNKVTEKGKDVELRCDPISGHTALYWYRQSLGQGLEFLIYFQGNSAPDKSGLPSDRFSAERTGGSVSTLTIQRTQQEDSAVYLCASSLVGGTANGYTFGSGTRLTVV.

The DNA of the CDR3 is TGTGCCAGCAGCGCCTCCCCCGGGGGCGAGCAGTACTTC. It yields the protein CASSASPGGEQYF. This chain links TRBV9 with TRBJ2-7; tentatively, D is TRBD2 (6 bases). The V end was cut by 3 bases, the J end by 6 bases, with 13 bases between. The CDR3 loop spans 13 amino acids. Per the germline V gene, CDR1 is SGDLS and CDR2 is YYNGEE.

This clone is a singleton in its sample. This chain joins TRBV5-4 and TRBJ2-3; 7 bases are shared with TRBD2. CDR3 length equals 15 residues. Losses at the gene ends were 9 bases for V and 1 base for J; bases not matched to a gene: 11. Germline assignment: CDR1 SGHNT and CDR2 YYREEE (reference sequence). The CDR3 coding sequence is TGTGCCACTCAAGCTTACCGGGGGGGCACAGATACGCAGTATTTT. As protein: CATQAYRGGTDTQYF.

This clone appeared once. The rearrangement uses TRBV5-1 and TRBJ2-3; 10 bases are a match to TRBD1. Germline lookup yields CDR1 SGHRS and CDR2 YFSETQ. This CDR3 is built from 13 residues. This chain's CDR3 is CALDRGVTDTQYF. The CDR3 DNA is TGCGCACTGGACAGGGGGGTCACAGATACGCAGTATTTT.

The CDR3 spells CASSPAGGISYEQYF. The CDR3 nucleotides read TGTGCCAGCTCACCCGCGGGGGGGATCTCCTACGAGCAGTACTTC. The rearrangement joins TRBV18 to TRBJ2-7; the match to TRBD2 covers 9 bases. CDR3 length: 15 residues. V trimming: 3 bases; J trimming: 0 bases; junction bases outside the gene matches: 3. The germline V gene has CDR1 KGHSH and CDR2 LQKENI.

The sample holds a few counts of this clone. V gene TRBV2 combines with J gene TRBJ1-1; no clear D gene. V was trimmed by 6 bases and J by 4 bases, leaving 12 bases between them. CDR1 is SNHLY and CDR2 is FYNNEI in the germline V gene. The CDR3 totals 13 residues. The DNA for the CDR3 is TGTGCCAGCAGGGACTTAATGGGCACTGAAGCTTTCTTT. Encoded protein: CASRDLMGTEAFF.

This chain connects TRBV2 to TRBJ2-7; tentative D call: TRBD1 (6 bases). V lost 10 bases, J lost 0 bases, and 13 bases lay in between. CDR1 and CDR2 (germline): SNHLY, FYNNEI. This CDR3 region has 13 residues. The CDR3 region has the DNA TGTGCCACCCGGGACACGCGCTCCTACGAGCAGTACTTC. As protein: CATRDTRSYEQYF.

The J gene is TRBJ1-1, the V gene TRBV2; D ambiguous. The germline V gene encodes CDR1 SNHLY and CDR2 FYNNEI. This CDR3 comprises 13 residues. Trimming took 4 bases from V and 7 from J, leaving 13 bases between them. CDR3 region: CASSGDTYGEAFF. As DNA, the CDR3 is TGTGCCAGCAGTGGAGACACCTACGGTGAAGCTTTCTTT.

The chain joins TRBV5-5 to TRBJ2-4; the D is unclear. The CDR3 sequence is 15 residues long. Trimming stripped 4 bases from V and 5 bases from J, with 16 bases between. Per germline, CDR1 SGHKS and CDR2 YYEKEE (reference sequence). CDR3 in amino acids: CASSPRWVDENIQYF. The CDR3 DNA reads TGTGCCAGCAGCCCCCGGTGGGTAGACGAAAACATTCAGTACTTC.

The rearrangement links TRBV18 to TRBJ1-4; no clear D. The V end lost 2 bases, the J end lost 8 bases, and 15 bases lay between the germline ends. This CDR3 has 15 residues. In germline, CDR1 is KGHSH, CDR2 LQKENI. CDR3 loop: CASSPWEGLREKLFF. CDR3 sequence (DNA): TGTGCCAGCTCACCATGGGAGGGCTTGAGAGAAAAACTGTTTTTT.

The chain has TRBV24-1 and TRBJ2-4, with unresolved D. Trimming removed 4 bases at V and 0 bases at J, with 12 bases between. The germline CDR1 and CDR2 sequences are KGHDR and SFDVKD. This CDR3 has 16 residues. CDR3 nucleotides: TGTGCCACCAGTGACCCCTCCCCAGTAGCCAAAAACATTCAGTACTTC. It codes for CATSDPSPVAKNIQYF.

V usage is TRBV4-3 and J usage is TRBJ1-4; D is perhaps TRBD1 (5 bases). The germline CDR1 and CDR2 sequences are LGHNA and YSLEER. The V gene lost 3 bases and the J gene lost 3 bases, with 14 bases spanning the gap. The CDR3 is 16 residues long. The CDR3 reads CASSQDPGRPNEKLFF. The CDR3 DNA follows: TGCGCCAGCAGCCAGGACCCGGGACGGCCTAATGAAAAACTGTTTTTT.

The V and J genes are TRBV19 and TRBJ1-4; no reliable D call. Germline V gives CDR1 LNHDA, CDR2 SQIVND (reference sequence). The CDR3 runs to 15 residues. V was pared by 5 bases and J by 3 bases, with 13 bases between. The CDR3, as DNA: TGTGCCAGTAGTGACGCCGGGCCTCCTAATGAAAAACTGTTTTTT. Its protein is CASSDAGPPNEKLFF. Based on the CDR3 plus reference TRBV19 and TRBJ1-4, the full variable domain is DGGITQSPKYLFRKEGQNVTLSCEQNLNHDAMYWYRQDPGQGLRLIYYSQIVNDFQKGDIAEGYSVSREKKESFPLTVTSAQKNPTAFYLCASSDAGPPNEKLFFGSGTQLSVL.

The chain has TRBV6-1 and TRBJ2-7, with D unclear. Germline V lookup: CDR1 MNHNS, CDR2 SASEGT. V was shortened by 2 bases and J by 2 bases, with 10 bases between the two germline ends. The CDR3 has 14 amino acids. CDR3: CASSEFTATYEQYF. In DNA form, the CDR3 reads TGTGCCAGCAGTGAATTCACCGCAACCTACGAGCAGTACTTC.

V usage is TRBV7-2 and J usage is TRBJ2-3; the match to TRBD2 covers 13 bases. Trimming removed 8 bases from V and 7 bases from J; junction bases left unmatched: 6. Germline V CDR1 and CDR2: SGHTA, FQGNSA. The CDR3 is 14 amino acids. The CDR3 is CASQLAGGQNTQYF. The CDR3 nucleotides read TGTGCCAGCCAACTAGCGGGGGGGCAAAATACGCAGTATTTT.

The CDR3 protein is CASSLGTPNTEAFF. The CDR3 DNA is TGTGCCAGCAGCCTAGGGACACCGAACACTGAAGCTTTCTTT. J is TRBJ1-1 and V is TRBV3-1 (or the pseudogene TRBV3-2), with a tentative D call TRBD1 (6 bases). V shed 4 bases and J shed 1 base, with 10 bases lying between them. The CDR3 has 14 residues. Germline loops: CDR1 LGHDT, CDR2 YNNKEL (reference sequence).

This clone was picked up a small number of times. The V and J genes are TRBV5-1 and TRBJ2-1; 13 nucleotides line up with TRBD2. CDR3 length equals 15 residues. Germline CDR1 is SGHRS and CDR2 is YFSETQ. The J segment lost 2 bases and the V segment lost 5 bases, leaving 1 base of the junction unmatched. The CDR3 DNA sequence: TGCGCCAGCAGGGGACTAGCGGGGCCCTACAATGAGCAGTTCTTC. Translation: CASRGLAGPYNEQFF.

This clone appeared a single time. The CDR3 loop reads CASSVDSGTGELFF. CDR3 bases: TGTGCCAGCAGTGTGGACAGCGGGACCGGGGAGCTGTTTTTT. The rearrangement joins TRBV2 to TRBJ2-2; possibly TRBD1 or TRBD2 for D (6 bases each). The CDR3 consists of 14 residues. V lost 4 bases, J lost 5 bases, and 11 bases lay in between. Germline V gives CDR1 SNHLY, CDR2 FYNNEI. Using reference TRBV2 and TRBJ2-2 for the parts outside the CDR3, the full variable domain is EPEVTQTPSHQVTQMGQEVILRCVPISNHLYFYWYRQILGQKVEFLVSFYNNEISEKSEIFDDQFSVERPDGSNFTLKIRSTKLEDSAMYFCASSVDSGTGELFFGEGSRLTVL.

The chain employs TRBV10-3 and TRBJ2-7, with 9 nucleotides matching TRBD2. Germline assignment: CDR1 ENHRY and CDR2 SYGVKD. V gave up 6 bases and J gave up 2 bases; unmatched junction bases: 5. This CDR3 region has 14 residues. The CDR3 spells CAIRELAGPYEQYF. DNA of the CDR3: TGTGCCATCAGGGAACTAGCGGGTCCCTACGAGCAGTACTTC.

This clone was recorded once. The chain carries TRBV2 and TRBJ2-7; a possible D gene is TRBD1 (6 bases). Germline V gene sequence: CDR1 SNHLY, CDR2 FYNNEI. The CDR3 runs 14 residues. V was trimmed by 3 bases and J by 4 bases, leaving 13 bases between them. The CDR3 here is CASSDQGYIYEQYF. CDR3 bases: TGTGCCAGCAGTGATCAGGGGTATATTTACGAGCAGTACTTC.

The chain has TRBV9 and TRBJ2-3, with D perhaps TRBD1 (5 bases). CDR3 length equals 16 residues. With 4 bases removed from V and 6 bases from J, the gap between germline ends came to 21 bases. Germline CDR1 is SGDLS and CDR2 is YYNGEE. Written as DNA, the CDR3 is TGTGCCAGCAGCCACCCGGCCGGGCAGGGTGGGGATACGCAGTATTTT. It yields the protein CASSHPAGQGGDTQYF.

The chain joins TRBV7-2 to TRBJ2-7, with 7 bases fitting TRBD2. V dropped 5 bases and J dropped 0; count of bases not matched to a gene: 7. CDR1 and CDR2 (germline): SGHTA, FQGNSA. CDR3 length: 15 amino acids. In nucleotides, the CDR3 is TGTGCCAGCAGCGAAATAGCGGGTTCCTCCTACGAGCAGTACTTC. Amino acids: CASSEIAGSSYEQYF.